The clone carrying this T cell receptor beta chain was counted ten times or more. Antigen specificity is unknown. The study enrolled patients aged 18 to 65 with newly diagnosed hyperthyroidism of under 2 months' duration. The data belong to a study of T cells in Graves' hyperthyroidism and ophthalmopathy. Findings of the study overall: Peripheral blood also featured most of the thyroid clonotypes expanded above 0.001.

The TCR beta CDR3 regions underwent amplification using RNA transcripts as the source. HTBI primers were employed in a first-round RT-PCR of the TCR CDR3. TCRdb passed the multiplex PCR reads through MiXCR, listing each CDR3 protein once. The sample has about 350,000 distinct CDR3 sequences, approximately 13% seen once; the top ten hold around 24%. The sequence was obtained from a woman in her 30s with Graves' hyperthyroidism. Sequenced: blood.

The CDR3 loop reads CASSQEWTSSSTDTQYF. CDR3 nucleotide sequence: TGTGCCAGCAGCCAAGAATGGACTAGCAGTAGCACAGATACGCAGTATTTT. The rearrangement links TRBV3-1 to TRBJ2-3; 8 bases map to TRBD2. Germline lookup yields CDR1 LGHDT and CDR2 YNNKEL (reference sequence). The junction had 5 bases not matched to a gene; V was cut back by 0 bases and J by 0 bases. The CDR3 has 17 residues.